The source of this TCR beta chain is a study of spatial heterogeneity in lung cancer. Overall study context: The authors sequenced available follow-up PBMC samples, taken a median of roughly 26 months after resection.

The time point was: blood at routine non-recurrence follow-up after resection. Whole RNA, isolated from tumor, nontumor lung or frozen PBMC, was sequenced without prior sorting. V dropped 7 bases and J dropped 8 bases, with 23 bases sitting between them. The germline CDR1 and CDR2 sequences are MNHNS and SASEGT. The CDR3 consists of 15 residues. Study-level points and caveats: Resection saw ubiquitous expanded tumor TCRs appear in blood more than follow-up did.

Individually, TCR cDNA molecules were each labelled with a unique molecular identifier. TCRdb redid the calling of the 5' RACE reads with MiXCR, one entry per CDR3 protein. Of over 40,000 distinct CDR3 sequences in the sample, 12% were seen once. This clonotype was recorded a few times. Its specificity is not known. J is TRBJ1-2 and V is TRBV6-1; tentative D call: TRBD1 (5 bases). Sequenced material: PBMCs, taken at follow-up. The TCR originated in a male donor with early-stage non-small cell lung cancer. This CDR3 is CASTEGLGDGGGYTF. The CDR3 DNA is TGTGCCAGCACGGAAGGCCTGGGGGATGGAGGAGGCTACACCTTC.